This T cell receptor (beta chain) was profiled in a study of T cells in Graves' hyperthyroidism and ophthalmopathy. Findings and caveats of the study: In validation, the model predicted ophthalmopathy. These predictions came a median roughly 6 months before onset. Most thyroid clonotypes expanded above 0.001 were also detected in blood.

Trimming left V 5 bases short and J 3 bases short, with 17 bases between. There are 16 residues in the CDR3. From germline, CDR1 is LNHDA and CDR2 SQIVND (reference sequence). The investigators amplified TCR beta CDR3 regions from RNA transcripts. First-round RT-PCR with HTBI primers amplified the TCR CDR3 region. One entry per CDR3 protein results from TCRdb running MiXCR on the multiplex PCR reads. This sample has some 700,000 distinct CDR3 sequences, with 17% found just once. With regard to this clonotype: The antigen remains undetermined.

Exclusion of a patient resulted from uncontrolled infection, other autoimmune disease, pregnancy or lactation. The sequence came from a man aged 50-60 years with Graves' hyperthyroidism. The chain couples TRBV19 to TRBJ2-1; D possibly uses TRBD1 or TRBD2 (5 bases each). Source material: blood. The CDR3 DNA sequence: TGTGCCAGTAGTCTCTCGGGGCGGGCCCACTACAATGAGCAGTTCTTC. It encodes CASSLSGRAHYNEQFF. The full variable domain, completed using reference TRBV19 and TRBJ2-1, is DGGITQSPKYLFRKEGQNVTLSCEQNLNHDAMYWYRQDPGQGLRLIYYSQIVNDFQKGDIAEGYSVSREKKESFPLTVTSAQKNPTAFYLCASSLSGRAHYNEQFFGPGTRLTVL.